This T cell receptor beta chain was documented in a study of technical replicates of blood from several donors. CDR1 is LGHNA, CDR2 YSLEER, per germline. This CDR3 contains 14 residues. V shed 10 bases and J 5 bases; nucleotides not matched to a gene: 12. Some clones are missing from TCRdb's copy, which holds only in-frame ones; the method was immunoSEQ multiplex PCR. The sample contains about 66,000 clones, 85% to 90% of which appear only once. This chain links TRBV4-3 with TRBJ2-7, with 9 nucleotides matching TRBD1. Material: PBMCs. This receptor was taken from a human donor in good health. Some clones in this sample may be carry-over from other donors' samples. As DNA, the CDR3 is TGCGCCACCTTCCCCGGGACAGGGTACCACGAGCAGTACTTC. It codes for CATFPGTGYHEQYF.